This TCR beta chain was recovered during a study of T cells after posttransplantation cyclophosphamide. The study's findings and limits: Tissue-infiltrating T cells from skin or gut overlapped little with blood T cells. Later blood repertoires were often dominated by clones from the donor CD8+ memory compartment.

TCRdb's table, derived via immunoSEQ multiplex PCR, lists solely in-frame clones and lacks some. The sample gives 20,000 to 25,000 clones, approximately 97% of which show up once; about 0.12% is in the top ten. Cells defined as naive were viable CD3+CD4+ or CD3+CD8+ and CCR7+CD45RA+CD45RO-CD95-CD27+CD28+. On the day of bone marrow donation, the related graft donor provided peripheral blood. This CDR3 region has 15 residues. Germline V gene sequence: CDR1 LNHDA, CDR2 SQIVND (reference sequence). J was trimmed by 3 bases and V by 4 bases; bases with no gene match: 7. A remark on this clone: Its antigen is unidentified.

The material sequenced was naive CD4+ T cells sorted from PBMCs. The J gene is TRBJ2-7, the V gene TRBV19; 9 nucleotides agree with TRBD2. The TCR originated in a man aged 50-60 years in good health, CMV-negative, and a related stem cell transplant donor. CDR3 sequence (DNA): TGTGCCAGTAGTAACCGCGGGAGGGCCGGCTACGAGCAGTACTTC. Its protein product is CASSNRGRAGYEQYF.